The 13 T cell receptor beta chains below come from one sample, sequenced in a study of blood T cell repertoires in COVID-19. Assay used: immunoSEQ multiplex PCR; TCRdb lists only in-frame clones, some missing. The profile shows around 700,000 clones, 90% of them singletons. Sequenced material: peripheral blood. These TCRs come from a woman in her late teens or twenties with acute or convalescent COVID-19.

CDR3 coding DNA: TGTGCCAGCAGGGAACCGAGGGCAAACACCATATATTTT. Amino acids: CASREPRANTIYF. This sequence joins TRBV2 and TRBJ1-3; D remains unclear. The V end was cut by 6 bases, the J end by 6 bases, with 12 bases between. CDR3 length: 13 amino acids. Per germline, CDR1 SNHLY and CDR2 FYNNEI.

The genes are TRBV15 and TRBJ2-7, with 7 bases fitting TRBD2. CDR1 and CDR2 from the germline V gene are LNHNV and YYDKDF (reference sequence). The CDR3 contains 16 residues. V lost 0 bases and J lost 6; bases outside the gene matches: 11. This CDR3 reads CATSREGGLGIFEQYF. CDR3 nucleotides: TGTGCCACCAGCAGAGAGGGAGGGCTAGGAATCTTCGAGCAGTACTTC.

The chain links TRBV7-9 to TRBJ1-4, with D unclear. The CDR3 has 14 residues. Trimming took off 7 bases at V and 0 bases at J, with 9 bases between the two ends. From germline, CDR1 is SEHNR and CDR2 FQNEAQ (reference sequence). The CDR3 nucleotides are TGTGCCAGCACAGCACAGTCAACTAATGAAAAACTGTTTTTT. It is translated as CASTAQSTNEKLFF.

The count of this clone is one. The rearrangement uses TRBV19 and TRBJ1-2; D call uncertain. Trimming took 3 bases from V and 4 from J, leaving 12 bases between them. The CDR3 loop spans 14 amino acids. Germline CDR1 and CDR2: LNHDA and SQIVND (reference sequence). DNA of the CDR3: TGTGCCAGTAGTATCCCCGCGGAGGTCTATGGCTACACCTTC. Translation gives CASSIPAEVYGYTF.

This rearrangement joins TRBV24-1 to TRBJ2-3, with 7 bases lining up with TRBD1. Trimming took 7 bases from V and 4 from J; bases not matched to a gene: 10. Germline values: CDR1 KGHDR, CDR2 SFDVKD. There are 15 residues in the CDR3. CDR3 sequence reads: CATSQTGSGADTQYF. The CDR3 region has the DNA TGTGCCACCAGCCAGACAGGGAGTGGCGCAGATACGCAGTATTTT.

This clone appeared a single time. This chain links TRBV19 with TRBJ1-1, with D maybe TRBD1 (6 bases). The ends were cut back, 4 bases at V and 1 base at J, with 10 bases in the middle. This CDR3 comprises 14 residues. CDR1 is LNHDA and CDR2 is SQIVND in the germline V gene (reference sequence). CDR3: CASSTGEWNTEAFF. The CDR3 region has the DNA TGTGCCAGTAGTACAGGGGAATGGAACACTGAAGCTTTCTTT. The whole variable domain, filled in from reference TRBV19 and TRBJ1-1, reads DGGITQSPKYLFRKEGQNVTLSCEQNLNHDAMYWYRQDPGQGLRLIYYSQIVNDFQKGDIAEGYSVSREKKESFPLTVTSAQKNPTAFYLCASSTGEWNTEAFFGQGTRLTVV.

V and J are TRBV5-1 and TRBJ2-3; TRBD2 matches 7 bases. Trimming at V came to 0 bases and at J to 2 bases, leaving 15 bases not matched to a gene. The CDR3 length is 19 residues. Per germline, CDR1 SGHRS and CDR2 YFSETQ. CDR3 DNA sequence: TGCGCCAGCAGCTTGGAGAAAGCGGGGTCCCGCTTTCTCACAGATACGCAGTATTTT. This gives the protein CASSLEKAGSRFLTDTQYF.

The rearrangement joins TRBV7-3 to TRBJ1-1, with a weak D call TRBD1 (5 bases). V lost 5 bases, J lost 4 bases, and 11 bases lay in between. The CDR3 runs 13 residues. Germline assignment: CDR1 SGHTA and CDR2 FQGTGA. DNA of the CDR3: TGTGCCAGCAGCCGTGACAGCCTCACTGAAGCTTTCTTT. Protein product: CASSRDSLTEAFF. Variable domain in full (rest from reference TRBV7-3 and TRBJ1-1): GAGVSQTPSNKVTEKGKYVELRCDPISGHTALYWYRQSLGQGPEFLIYFQGTGAADDSGLPNDRFFAVRPEGSVSTLKIQRTERGDSAVYLCASSRDSLTEAFFGQGTRLTVV.

The chain has TRBV6-5 and TRBJ1-2, with D tentatively TRBD1 (6 bases). V lost 4 bases and J lost 5, with 11 bases in between. Germline V gene data show CDR1 as MNHEY and CDR2 as SVGAGI. The CDR3 is 13 residues long. Here the CDR3 reads CASSLGHLYGYTF. DNA of the CDR3: TGTGCCAGCAGTTTGGGACACCTTTATGGCTACACCTTC.

The CDR3 spells CASSYWQGAMAFF. Here the CDR3 DNA reads TGTGCCAGCAGTTACTGGCAGGGGGCCATGGCTTTCTTT. The gene calls are TRBV6-5 and TRBJ1-1; 8 nucleotides agree with TRBD1. V gave up 1 base and J gave up 11 bases; unmatched junction bases: 6. The CDR3 sequence is 13 residues long. Germline-derived CDR1 and CDR2 are MNHEY and SVGAGI.

The genes are TRBV20-1 and TRBJ2-7; 11 positions match TRBD2. Unmatched junction bases numbered 13, after V lost 3 bases and J lost 6 bases. The CDR3 has 16 residues. The germline gives CDR1 DFQATT, CDR2 SNEGSKA (reference sequence). CDR3 region: CSASPSGGLASLEQYF. In nucleotides, the CDR3 is TGCAGTGCTAGTCCTAGCGGGGGGCTCGCCTCTCTCGAGCAGTACTTC.

The chain couples TRBV7-9 to TRBJ1-1; no clear D. The V gene lost 5 bases and the J gene lost 9 bases, with 16 bases spanning the gap. This CDR3 comprises 13 residues. Germline assignment: CDR1 SEHNR and CDR2 FQNEAQ (reference sequence). The CDR3 spells CASSPSLLYQAFF. The CDR3, as DNA: TGTGCCAGCAGCCCTTCCCTATTATACCAAGCTTTCTTT.

This clone occurred a few times. V usage is TRBV29-1 and J usage is TRBJ1-1; D is unclear. V was shortened by 4 bases and J by 1 base, with 10 bases between the two germline ends. Looked up from germline, CDR1 is SQVTM and CDR2 is ANQGSEA. The CDR3 loop spans 13 amino acids. The CDR3 DNA sequence: TGCAGCGTTGTAACGACAAAGAACACTGAAGCTTTCTTT. It specifies CSVVTTKNTEAFF.